This is a list of T cell receptor beta chains from one sample in a study of identical twins. TCRdb processed the 5' RACE reads anew with MiXCR; each CDR3 protein has one entry. The repertoire has approximately 620,000 distinct CDR3 sequences, around 8.3% of them found once; the top ten carry 0.85% to 1%. The sample was also reused in another study, on yellow fever vaccine responses in identical twins.

The sequenced sample was PBMCs. The receptors stem from a woman aged 18-29 years in good health. Each CDR3 is given with its conserved first and last residue. Each record gives: J gene, V gene, D gene, clone size, CDR3 protein, CDR3 DNA. The D gene is left open where the match is weak. Rows give clone size only sometimes, using once, few, many, or a class for an expanded clone.

TRBJ2-2,TRBV4-1,.,many,CASSQVVISNTGELFF,TGCGCCAGCAGCCAAGTGGTCATTTCGAACACCGGGGAGCTGTTTTTT
TRBJ2-7,TRBV3-1,.,.,CASSRGSDRNTYEQYF,TGTGCCAGCAGCAGAGGGAGTGATCGGAACACCTACGAGCAGTACTTC
TRBJ2-2,TRBV4-3,.,many,CASSPDRAGTNTGELFF,TGCGCCAGCAGCCCAGATAGGGCGGGAACGAACACCGGGGAGCTGTTTTTT
TRBJ2-2,TRBV9,TRBD2,.,CASRRGSGGGSDTGELFF,TGTGCCAGCAGAAGGGGTAGCGGGGGGGGGTCGGACACCGGGGAGCTGTTTTTT
TRBJ2-5,TRBV29-1,TRBD1,few,CSARGSGTGIWETQYF,TGCAGCGCGCGAGGATCCGGGACAGGGATTTGGGAGACCCAGTACTTC
TRBJ1-1,TRBV19,.,.,CASMDLLNTEAFF,TGTGCCAGTATGGACCTTTTGAACACTGAAGCTTTCTTT
TRBJ2-2,TRBV5-5,.,few,CASSLFLNTGELFF,TGTGCCAGCAGCTTGTTTTTGAACACCGGGGAGCTGTTTTTT
TRBJ2-3,TRBV12-3/TRBV12-4,.,many,CASSQGDTQYF,TGTGCCAGCAGCCAGGGAGATACGCAGTATTTT
TRBJ2-3,TRBV4-3,.,many,CASSQDIGGGPKTDTQYF,TGCGCCAGCAGCCAAGATATAGGGGGAGGGCCGAAGACAGATACGCAGTATTTT
TRBJ2-7,TRBV4-1,.,.,CASSPAASSYEQYF,TGCGCCAGCAGCCCAGCTGCCAGCTCCTACGAGCAGTACTTC
TRBJ2-7,TRBV24-1,.,few,CATSETKNSYEQYF,TGTGCCACCAGTGAAACCAAAAACAGCTACGAGCAGTACTTC
TRBJ1-1,TRBV7-2,.,once,CASSLEPGRDTEAFF,TGTGCCAGCAGCTTAGAGCCCGGGAGGGACACTGAAGCTTTCTTT
TRBJ2-7,TRBV5-1,.,few,CASSRPPNYEQYF,TGCGCCAGCAGCAGGCCCCCCAATTACGAGCAGTACTTC
TRBJ2-2,TRBV4-1,.,many,CASTRTGTQTGELFF,TGCGCCAGCACCCGAACCGGGACGCAAACCGGGGAGCTGTTTTTT
TRBJ1-4,TRBV6-5,.,few,CASSYSGPGGNGEKLFF,TGTGCCAGCAGTTACTCCGGTCCGGGGGGGAATGGCGAAAAACTGTTTTTT
TRBJ2-1,TRBV10-2,.,many,CASRELQTGDNEQFF,TGCGCCAGCAGGGAGCTTCAAACCGGGGACAATGAGCAGTTCTTC
TRBJ2-2,TRBV20-1,.,.,CSAPIGLGTGELFF,TGCAGTGCCCCGATCGGTTTAGGCACCGGGGAGCTGTTTTTT
TRBJ2-7,TRBV9,TRBD2,many,CASSAGGLSYEQYF,TGTGCCAGCAGCGCGGGGGGTCTCTCCTACGAGCAGTACTTC
TRBJ1-5,TRBV7-8,TRBD1,few,CASSLGSGQGYSNQPQHF,TGTGCCAGCAGCTTAGGTTCCGGACAGGGATATAGCAATCAGCCCCAGCATTTT
TRBJ2-7,TRBV19,TRBD1,.,CASSMGQGALGYEQYF,TGTGCCAGTAGTATGGGACAGGGGGCTCTTGGATACGAGCAGTACTTC
TRBJ1-5,TRBV7-8,.,.,CASSFRTNQPQHF,TGTGCCAGCAGCTTTAGAACGAATCAGCCCCAGCATTTT
TRBJ1-4,TRBV6-2/TRBV6-3,.,many,CASSRQGEKLFF,TGTGCCAGCAGTAGGCAAGGGGAAAAACTGTTTTTT
TRBJ2-2,TRBV7-2,.,.,CASSLAGPGTGELFF,TGTGCCAGCAGCTTAGCGGGGCCGGGTACCGGGGAGCTGTTTTTT
TRBJ2-1,TRBV2,TRBD1,.,CAISLGIGTAIRSNEQFF,TGTGCCATCAGTTTGGGCATTGGGACAGCCATTCGTTCCAATGAGCAGTTCTTC
TRBJ2-3,TRBV9,TRBD1,.,CASSAGTGVSDTQYF,TGTGCCAGCAGCGCCGGGACAGGGGTATCAGATACGCAGTATTTT
TRBJ2-1,TRBV7-2,.,few,CASSWDGYEQFF,TGTGCCAGCAGTTGGGACGGCTATGAGCAGTTCTTC
TRBJ2-1,TRBV12-3/TRBV12-4,TRBD2,many,CASSLGQLLAGGEQFF,TGTGCCAGCAGTTTGGGACAGTTACTAGCGGGAGGTGAGCAGTTCTTC
TRBJ2-3,TRBV6-1,.,.,CASGRGWTDTQYF,TGTGCCAGTGGTAGGGGATGGACAGATACGCAGTATTTT
TRBJ2-3,TRBV12-3/TRBV12-4,TRBD2,.,CASRPNRGLAGGSTDTQYF,TGTGCCAGCAGACCAAATCGGGGACTAGCGGGGGGTTCTACAGATACGCAGTATTTT
TRBJ2-2,TRBV5-1,.,.,CASSLALAPGTGELFF,TGCGCCAGCAGCTTGGCCCTAGCGCCGGGCACCGGGGAGCTGTTTTTT
TRBJ2-2,TRBV2,.,.,CASRYPGELFF,TGTGCCAGCAGATATCCCGGGGAGCTGTTTTTT
TRBJ2-1,TRBV10-3,.,.,CALRQENEQFF,TGTGCCCTCAGACAGGAAAATGAGCAGTTCTTC
TRBJ2-3,TRBV28,.,.,CASSLFLVTPSSNTQYF,TGTGCCAGCAGTTTATTCTTGGTTACTCCCTCCTCGAATACGCAGTATTTT
TRBJ2-2,TRBV20-1,.,few,CSARRLQNTGELFF,TGCAGTGCCCGAAGGCTCCAGAACACCGGGGAGCTGTTTTTT
TRBJ1-3,TRBV25-1,.,many,CASSEGSLSGNTIYF,TGTGCCAGCAGTGAAGGCAGCCTTTCTGGAAACACCATATATTTT
TRBJ2-1,TRBV11-2,.,few,CASTPADINNEQFF,TGTGCCAGCACCCCAGCCGACATTAACAATGAGCAGTTCTTC
TRBJ1-4,TRBV6-5,.,many,CASSYGSPRFLNEKLFF,TGTGCCAGCAGTTACGGGTCCCCCCGATTCCTTAATGAAAAACTGTTTTTT
TRBJ2-1,TRBV4-3,.,.,CASSQDVQGSEQFF,TGCGCCAGCAGCCAAGATGTCCAGGGGAGTGAGCAGTTCTTC
TRBJ1-6,TRBV5-1,.,few,CASSLDGTLDSPLHF,TGCGCCAGCAGCTTGGATGGGACATTAGATTCACCCCTCCACTTT
TRBJ2-1,TRBV20-1,TRBD2,few,CSAAPTSSWRGIYNEQFF,TGCAGTGCCGCACCAACCTCCTCTTGGCGGGGGATTTACAATGAGCAGTTCTTC
TRBJ2-2,TRBV7-3,.,few,CATAGYTGELFF,TGTGCCACCGCGGGTTACACCGGGGAGCTGTTTTTT
TRBJ2-1,TRBV6-2/TRBV6-3,.,few,CASSPSWGYNEQFF,TGTGCCAGCAGTCCAAGCTGGGGTTACAATGAGCAGTTCTTC
TRBJ1-4,TRBV7-9,TRBD1,.,CASSLRTGDRTNEKLFF,TGTGCCAGCAGCTTGAGGACAGGGGACCGGACTAATGAAAAACTGTTTTTT
TRBJ2-3,TRBV30,.,.,CAVRGDSDTQYF,TGTGCCGTCAGGGGGGACTCAGATACGCAGTATTTT
TRBJ1-2,TRBV14,.,few,CASSERGGYGYTF,TGTGCCAGCAGCGAAAGAGGGGGCTATGGCTACACCTTC
TRBJ2-2,TRBV9,.,many,CASSEGGNTGELFF,TGTGCCAGCAGCGAAGGCGGGAACACCGGGGAGCTGTTTTTT
TRBJ2-7,TRBV27,TRBD1,many,CASSLSGQAPYEQYF,TGTGCCAGCAGTTTGTCTGGACAGGCCCCCTACGAGCAGTACTTC
TRBJ2-7,TRBV5-1,.,.,CASSEQGPYEQYF,TGCGCCAGCAGCGAACAGGGTCCGTACGAGCAGTACTTC
TRBJ2-7,TRBV20-1,TRBD2,few,CSARGIAGADEQYF,TGCAGTGCTAGAGGAATAGCGGGAGCTGACGAGCAGTACTTC
TRBJ2-7,TRBV5-1,TRBD1,.,CASSPGQDHYEQYF,TGCGCCAGCAGCCCCGGACAGGACCACTACGAGCAGTACTTC
TRBJ2-5,TRBV20-1,TRBD2,.,CSATIAGTQETQYF,TGCAGTGCTACAATAGCGGGGACACAAGAGACCCAGTACTTC
TRBJ2-1,TRBV6-5,.,.,CASSYNGLDWNEQFF,TGTGCCAGCAGTTACAATGGCCTAGATTGGAATGAGCAGTTCTTC
TRBJ2-1,TRBV4-2,TRBD2,once,CASSQNLPGLAVLNEQFF,TGTGCCAGCAGCCAGAATCTGCCGGGACTAGCGGTTCTCAATGAGCAGTTCTTC